This is a list of T cell receptor beta chains from one sample in a study of blood T cell repertoires in COVID-19. Generated by immunoSEQ multiplex PCR, the TCRdb table keeps only in-frame clones and is missing some. Of more than 85,000 clones listed, 80% to 95% are singletons. Specimen: peripheral blood. Every receptor here comes from a man in his late teens or twenties with acute or convalescent COVID-19. Each CDR3 is given with its conserved first and last residue. Fields, in order: V gene, J gene, clone size, D gene, CDR3 protein, CDR3 DNA. D genes are given only for firm matches. Rows give clone size only sometimes, using once, few, many, or a class for an expanded clone.

TRBV19,TRBJ2-3,-,-,CASSRSLSPTDTQYF,TGTGCCAGTAGCCGTAGCCTCTCCCCCACAGATACGCAGTATTTT
TRBV7-6,TRBJ2-5,-,-,CASSSEGAAQETQYF,TGTGCCAGCAGCTCTGAAGGGGCAGCTCAAGAGACCCAGTACTTC
TRBV5-1,TRBJ1-3,-,-,CASSFASGSGNTIYF,TGCGCCAGCAGCTTCGCATCCGGCTCTGGAAACACCATATATTTT
TRBV27,TRBJ1-5,-,TRBD1,CASRLSGTDRGQPQHF,TGTGCCAGCCGTTTGAGTGGGACAGATCGAGGGCAGCCCCAGCATTTT
TRBV6-6,TRBJ2-7,-,TRBD2,CASSFVRAGEYEQYF,TGTGCCAGCAGTTTCGTGAGGGCGGGGGAATACGAGCAGTACTTC
TRBV4-1,TRBJ1-1,once,-,CASSQESPNTEAFF,TGCGCCAGCAGCCAGGAGAGCCCGAACACTGAAGCTTTCTTT
TRBV6-5,TRBJ1-2,-,-,CASSYGGSYGYTF,TGTGCCAGCAGTTACGGGGGCAGCTATGGCTACACCTTC
TRBV27,TRBJ1-2,-,TRBD1,CASSFFQGAGRYGYTF,TGTGCCAGCAGTTTTTTCCAGGGGGCTGGGAGGTATGGCTACACCTTC
TRBV5-1,TRBJ1-1,-,-,CASTDRGGNTEAFF,TGCGCCAGCACGGACAGAGGGGGGAACACTGAAGCTTTCTTT
TRBV9,TRBJ1-2,-,-,CASSVELEGGGGYTF,TGTGCCAGCAGCGTAGAATTGGAGGGAGGTGGTGGCTACACCTTC
TRBV5-1,TRBJ2-7,-,-,CASSSGILSYEQYF,TGCGCCAGCAGCTCAGGCATCCTCTCCTACGAGCAGTACTTC
TRBV5-1,TRBJ2-1,-,TRBD2,CASSLEPSGGQNEQFF,TGCGCCAGCAGCTTGGAACCTAGCGGGGGACAGAATGAGCAGTTCTTC
TRBV28,TRBJ2-2,-,TRBD2,CASSLPLGAGGPPGELFF,TGTGCCAGCAGTTTGCCCCTAGGAGCGGGAGGGCCCCCCGGGGAGCTGTTTTTT
TRBV11-2,TRBJ1-1,-,-,CASSVVRGMNTEAFF,TGTGCCAGCAGCGTAGTTAGGGGTATGAACACTGAAGCTTTCTTT
TRBV5-4,TRBJ2-3,-,-,CASSSTGSTDTQYF,TGTGCCAGCAGCTCCACAGGGAGCACAGATACGCAGTATTTT
TRBV6-5,TRBJ1-2,-,TRBD1,CASQKLGQDYGYTF,TGTGCCAGCCAAAAACTCGGACAGGACTATGGCTACACCTTC
TRBV27,TRBJ2-7,-,-,CASSSHSSYEQYF,TGTGCCAGCAGTTCCCACAGCTCCTACGAGCAGTACTTC
TRBV10-3,TRBJ1-5,-,-,CAIAEGGNQPQHF,TGTGCCATCGCTGAGGGGGGGAATCAGCCCCAGCATTTT
TRBV13,TRBJ1-4,-,-,CASSFKLEGANEKLFF,TGTGCCAGCAGCTTCAAGCTCGAGGGAGCTAATGAAAAACTGTTTTTT
TRBV24-1,TRBJ1-2,once,-,CATSDSSTSRGYTF,TGTGCCACCAGTGATTCCTCGACATCTCGGGGCTACACCTTC
TRBV19,TRBJ2-5,-,TRBD1,CASSTAGTGGAFGTQYF,TGTGCCAGTAGTACCGCCGGGACAGGGGGCGCTTTTGGGACCCAGTACTTC
TRBV7-9,TRBJ1-5,-,TRBD1,CASSRGPNQPQHF,TGTGCCAGCAGCAGGGGGCCCAATCAGCCCCAGCATTTT
TRBV24-1,TRBJ2-1,-,-,CATSDLAESYNEQFF,TGTGCCACCAGTGATTTAGCGGAGAGCTACAATGAGCAGTTCTTC
TRBV3-1/TRBV3-2,TRBJ1-4,-,TRBD1,CASSEGDRGANEKLFF,TGTGCCAGCAGCGAAGGGGACAGGGGAGCTAATGAAAAACTGTTTTTT
TRBV5-4,TRBJ1-1,-,-,CASSLRIQGNTEAFF,TGTGCCAGCAGCTTGCGGATACAGGGTAATACTGAAGCTTTCTTT
TRBV3-1/TRBV3-2,TRBJ2-2,once,TRBD2,CASSRWGLAGGSSGELFF,TGTGCCAGCAGCCGATGGGGACTAGCGGGGGGCTCGTCCGGGGAGCTGTTTTTT
TRBV6-2/TRBV6-3,TRBJ2-3,-,-,CASSPRGLGGADTQYF,TGTGCCAGCAGTCCACGGGGTCTGGGAGGCGCAGATACGCAGTATTTT
TRBV24-1,TRBJ1-4,-,TRBD1,CATSDSGQGGEKLFF,TGTGCCACCAGTGACTCGGGACAGGGAGGTGAAAAACTGTTTTTT
TRBV9,TRBJ1-5,-,-,CASSAGDTIGNQPQHF,TGTGCCAGCAGCGCAGGGGACACCATAGGGAATCAGCCCCAGCATTTT